This is a list of T cell receptor beta chains from one sample in a study of kidney transplant recipient with SARS-CoV-2 infection. TCRdb re-derived calls from the reads in MiXCR, one entry per CDR3 protein. The data show 250,000 or so distinct CDR3 sequences, with under 35% seen just once and less than 8.5% held by the top ten. The input for sequencing was a blood sample, taken at baseline and on day 111 from a kidney transplant recipient. The receptors shown here come from a male patient aged 25 to 39 who had COVID-19 and was a kidney transplant recipient. Some T cells may originate from the graft donor. Both conserved end residues are part of each CDR3. A D gene is named only where the DNA matches it firmly. The size field is filled for only some rows; it gives once, few, many or a size class.

many	TRBJ1-1	TRBV2	NA	CASSPQVSLNTEAFF	TGTGCCAGCTCCCCTCAGGTCAGCCTGAACACTGAAGCTTTCTTT
few	TRBJ2-4	TRBV7-9	NA	CAIGIANIQYF	TGTGCCATCGGAATAGCAAACATTCAGTACTTC
NA	TRBJ1-2	TRBV16	NA	CASGVGWVVRKTYGYTF	TGTGCCAGCGGCGTAGGCTGGGTCGTTAGAAAGACCTATGGCTACACCTTC
many	TRBJ2-6	TRBV6-6	NA	CASSRYRRWEQSRANVLTF	TGTGCCAGCAGTCGTTATAGGAGGTGGGAACAAAGTCGGGCCAACGTCCTGACTTTC
many	TRBJ1-2	TRBV29-1	NA	CSVRQLNYGYTF	TGCAGCGTTCGACAATTAAACTATGGCTACACCTTC
few	TRBJ2-5	TRBV6-5	TRBD1	CAPTGRETQYF	TGTGCCCCGACAGGGCGCGAGACCCAGTACTTC
many	TRBJ2-6	TRBV8-2	NA	CGNGTRITQSRANVLTF	TGTGGCAATGGTACTAGGATAACACAAAGTCGGGCCAACGTCCTGACTTTC
NA	TRBJ2-3	TRBV28	NA	CASSLSADTQCF	TGTGCCAGCAGTTTATCTGCAGATACGCAGTGTTTT
many	TRBJ1-4	TRBV15	NA	CATRRGLVNEKLFF	TGTGCCACCAGACGGGGACTGGTTAATGAAAAACTGTTTTTT
few	TRBJ2-7	TRBV30	NA	CAGHRDAQDEQYF	TGTGCCGGCCACCGGGACGCCCAGGACGAGCAGTACTTC
few	TRBJ1-1	TRBV30	TRBD1	CAWGPDRENTEAFF	TGTGCCTGGGGGCCTGACAGGGAGAACACTGAAGCTTTCTTT
many	TRBJ2-7	TRBV28	TRBD1	CASSPGQATSYEQYF	TGTGCCAGCAGTCCAGGACAGGCGACCTCCTACGAGCAGTACTTC
few	TRBJ1-2	TRBV19	NA	CASSAWAGRWKGYTF	TGTGCCAGTAGTGCGTGGGCAGGGAGGTGGAAGGGCTACACCTTC
many	TRBJ2-7	TRBV23-1	NA	CASSQSGQGRYEQYF	TGCGCCAGCAGTCAATCAGGGCAGGGTCGGTACGAGCAGTACTTC
many	TRBJ2-5	TRBV3-1	NA	CASSHNAPISFSETQYF	TGTGCCAGCAGCCATAATGCTCCCATTTCTTTCTCTGAGACCCAGTACTTC
NA	TRBJ1-2	TRBV7-6	NA	CASSSSLESRKTYGYTF	TGTGCCAGCAGCAGCAGCCTTGAATCTCGAAAGACCTATGGCTACACCTTC
many	TRBJ1-2	TRBV10-2	NA	CASSQQYTSRKTYGYTF	TGCGCCAGCAGTCAACAGTACACTTCTAGAAAGACCTATGGCTACACCTTC
many	TRBJ1-2	TRBV11-1	NA	CASSGNNKAGKTYGYTF	TGTGCCAGCAGCGGAAACAATAAGGCTGGAAAGACCTATGGCTACACCTTC
many	TRBJ2-1	TRBV24-1	NA	CATTHRVLRNEQFF	TGTGCCACCACCCACAGGGTACTACGCAATGAGCAGTTCTTC
many	TRBJ1-1	TRBV9	NA	CASSVGQDTEAFF	TGTGCCAGCAGCGTAGGACAGGACACTGAAGCTTTCTTT